A selection of T cell receptor beta chains follows, all from one sample in a study of graft-versus-host responses after intestinal transplantation. Sequenced by immunoSEQ multiplex PCR; TCRdb stores in-frame clones only, minus some. This table holds roughly 25,000 clones, 75% to 90% found once. The sequencing used PBMCs, collected approximately four weeks after intestinal transplant. The receptor source for this set is a human patient who received an intestinal transplant, so some T cells may come from the graft donor. The CDR3 runs from the conserved cysteine through the conserved F or W. Fields, in order: J gene, D gene, V gene, clone size, CDR3 DNA, CDR3 protein. The D gene is left open where the match is weak. Rows may omit the clone size; those that give it use once, few, many or a size class.

j_gene: TRBJ2-7
d_gene: TRBD1
v_gene: TRBV19
abundance: NA
CDR3nt: TGTGCCAGTAGTTCGGGACAGGGGGCCTACGAGCAGTACTTC
CDR3aa: CASSSGQGAYEQYF

j_gene: TRBJ2-7
d_gene: TRBD1
v_gene: TRBV7-9
abundance: NA
CDR3nt: TGTGCCAGCAGCTTGGGGGACAGGGGCAACGAGCAGTACTTC
CDR3aa: CASSLGDRGNEQYF

j_gene: TRBJ1-5
d_gene: TRBD1
v_gene: TRBV19
abundance: NA
CDR3nt: TGTGCCAGTAGGCCCGGGACAGGGGTTGGTCAGCCCCAGCATTTT
CDR3aa: CASRPGTGVGQPQHF

j_gene: TRBJ1-4
d_gene: NA
v_gene: TRBV4-1
abundance: NA
CDR3nt: TGCGCCAGCCGTCAGGGGTTAGATGAAAAACTGTTTTTT
CDR3aa: CASRQGLDEKLFF

j_gene: TRBJ2-3
d_gene: TRBD2
v_gene: TRBV7-9
abundance: NA
CDR3nt: TGTGCCAGCAGCCTCGGACTAGCGGGGCGACAAGATACGCAGTATTTT
CDR3aa: CASSLGLAGRQDTQYF

j_gene: TRBJ2-7
d_gene: NA
v_gene: TRBV5-1
abundance: NA
CDR3nt: TGCGCCAGCAGCCCAAACCCGCTCTACGAGCAGTACTTC
CDR3aa: CASSPNPLYEQYF

j_gene: TRBJ2-3
d_gene: NA
v_gene: TRBV11-2
abundance: NA
CDR3nt: TGTGCCAGCAGCTTAGAGGGCACAGATACGCAGTATTTT
CDR3aa: CASSLEGTDTQYF

j_gene: TRBJ2-7
d_gene: NA
v_gene: TRBV7-8
abundance: NA
CDR3nt: TGTGCCAGCAGCTTAGTCGGCAGCTCCTACGAGCAGTACTTC
CDR3aa: CASSLVGSSYEQYF

j_gene: TRBJ2-1
d_gene: TRBD2
v_gene: TRBV4-1
abundance: NA
CDR3nt: TGCGCCAGCAGCCTTACTCCGGGACTACCAGAGCAGTTCTTC
CDR3aa: CASSLTPGLPEQFF

j_gene: TRBJ2-1
d_gene: NA
v_gene: TRBV5-1
abundance: NA
CDR3nt: TGCGCCAGCAGCTTGGTCGGGACCGGCAGGGACAATGAGCAGTTCTTC
CDR3aa: CASSLVGTGRDNEQFF

j_gene: TRBJ2-5
d_gene: TRBD2
v_gene: TRBV6-1
abundance: NA
CDR3nt: TGTGCCAGCAGTGATAAGGCTAGCGGGAGTAAAAAGACCCAGTACTTC
CDR3aa: CASSDKASGSKKTQYF

j_gene: TRBJ1-4
d_gene: TRBD1
v_gene: TRBV11-2
abundance: NA
CDR3nt: TGTGCCAGCAGCCTGGACAGGTACAATGAAAAACTGTTTTTT
CDR3aa: CASSLDRYNEKLFF

j_gene: TRBJ1-1
d_gene: NA
v_gene: TRBV5-1
abundance: NA
CDR3nt: TGCGCCAGCAGCGTGGACAGCATAGACACTGAAGCTTTCTTT
CDR3aa: CASSVDSIDTEAFF

j_gene: TRBJ1-2
d_gene: NA
v_gene: TRBV9
abundance: once
CDR3nt: TGTGCCAGCAGCGAATCAGCCGGGGGGCGAGGGGACTATGGCTACACCTTC
CDR3aa: CASSESAGGRGDYGYTF

j_gene: TRBJ2-6
d_gene: NA
v_gene: TRBV6-4
abundance: once
CDR3nt: TGTGCCAGCAGTGACTTAGCAGGGTCTGGGGCCAACGTCCTGACTTTC
CDR3aa: CASSDLAGSGANVLTF

j_gene: TRBJ2-1
d_gene: TRBD2
v_gene: TRBV25-1
abundance: few
CDR3nt: TGTGCCAGCAGTTTGACTTCCTCTAGCGGGACGGGTGAGCAGTTCTTC
CDR3aa: CASSLTSSSGTGEQFF

j_gene: TRBJ2-3
d_gene: NA
v_gene: TRBV7-6
abundance: NA
CDR3nt: TGTGCCAGCAGCTTAGGTCCACACTCCCTCACGGATACGCAGTATTTT
CDR3aa: CASSLGPHSLTDTQYF

j_gene: TRBJ1-1
d_gene: NA
v_gene: TRBV4-1
abundance: NA
CDR3nt: TGCGCCAGCAGCCAAGACGAGGGGGTCCTTCTCGGGGGTGAAGCTTTCTTT
CDR3aa: CASSQDEGVLLGGEAFF

j_gene: TRBJ2-1
d_gene: NA
v_gene: TRBV11-2
abundance: NA
CDR3nt: TGTGCCAGCAGCTTAGTTTCGAGATACAATGAGCAGTTCTTC
CDR3aa: CASSLVSRYNEQFF

j_gene: TRBJ2-3
d_gene: NA
v_gene: TRBV11-2
abundance: NA
CDR3nt: TGTGCCAGCAGCCGCCCCACTGGGGATACGCAGTATTTT
CDR3aa: CASSRPTGDTQYF

j_gene: TRBJ1-5
d_gene: NA
v_gene: TRBV10-1
abundance: NA
CDR3nt: TGCGCCAGCGGCAGGGAACCCGTCAATCAGCCCCAGCATTTT
CDR3aa: CASGREPVNQPQHF

j_gene: TRBJ2-7
d_gene: NA
v_gene: TRBV7-3
abundance: once
CDR3nt: TGTGCCAGCAGCCAGGGGTTTGGCGAGCAGTACTTC
CDR3aa: CASSQGFGEQYF

j_gene: TRBJ2-7
d_gene: TRBD2
v_gene: TRBV9
abundance: NA
CDR3nt: TGTGCCAGCAGCGTATCTAGCGGGGGCGCCTCCTACGAGCAGTACTTC
CDR3aa: CASSVSSGGASYEQYF

j_gene: TRBJ1-2
d_gene: TRBD1
v_gene: TRBV6-5
abundance: NA
CDR3nt: TGTGCCAGCAGTGTGGACAGGGGAGCTAACTATGGCTACACCTTC
CDR3aa: CASSVDRGANYGYTF

j_gene: TRBJ1-3
d_gene: TRBD1
v_gene: TRBV6-4
abundance: NA
CDR3nt: TGTGCCAGCTCTTATGGGGACAGGGGTTTTAACACCATATATTTT
CDR3aa: CASSYGDRGFNTIYF

j_gene: TRBJ1-1
d_gene: NA
v_gene: TRBV20-1
abundance: NA
CDR3nt: TGCAGTGCTGGGCGGGACACCGGCTTT
CDR3aa: CSAGRDTGF

j_gene: TRBJ1-2
d_gene: NA
v_gene: TRBV11-2
abundance: NA
CDR3nt: TGTGCCAGCAGCCCCGAAGGTGGCTACACCTTC
CDR3aa: CASSPEGGYTF

j_gene: TRBJ2-7
d_gene: TRBD1
v_gene: TRBV19
abundance: NA
CDR3nt: TGTGCCAGTAGTCCCGGGACAGGCTACGAGCAGTACTTC
CDR3aa: CASSPGTGYEQYF

j_gene: TRBJ2-3
d_gene: NA
v_gene: TRBV5-4
abundance: NA
CDR3nt: TGTGCCAGCAGCTTGGGTATCCCAGATACACAGTATTTT
CDR3aa: CASSLGIPDTQYF

j_gene: TRBJ2-3
d_gene: TRBD2
v_gene: TRBV5-1
abundance: NA
CDR3nt: TGCGCCAGCAGCTTGGCCCCAACCGCCAGCGGGGGGAGCACAGATACGCAGTATTTT
CDR3aa: CASSLAPTASGGSTDTQYF

j_gene: TRBJ2-7
d_gene: NA
v_gene: TRBV30
abundance: once
CDR3nt: TGTGCCTGGAGTGTTACCAGGGATGGCGACGAGCAGTACTTC
CDR3aa: CAWSVTRDGDEQYF

j_gene: TRBJ2-2
d_gene: NA
v_gene: TRBV7-9
abundance: NA
CDR3nt: TGTGCCAGCAGCCCCTCGACAGGGAACACCGGGGAGCTGTTTTTT
CDR3aa: CASSPSTGNTGELFF

j_gene: TRBJ1-2
d_gene: NA
v_gene: TRBV13
abundance: NA
CDR3nt: TGTGCCAGCAGTCCTAGGGCGGGGGCTGGCTATGGCTACACCTTC
CDR3aa: CASSPRAGAGYGYTF

j_gene: TRBJ1-1
d_gene: NA
v_gene: TRBV6-5
abundance: NA
CDR3nt: TGTGCCAGCAGTCCCCGGGGGGAAACTGAAGCTTTCTTT
CDR3aa: CASSPRGETEAFF

j_gene: TRBJ2-7
d_gene: NA
v_gene: TRBV4-1
abundance: NA
CDR3nt: TGCGCCAGCAGTCGGAGGGGGCTGGTTGATGAGCAGTACTTC
CDR3aa: CASSRRGLVDEQYF

j_gene: TRBJ1-2
d_gene: TRBD1
v_gene: TRBV5-4
abundance: once
CDR3nt: TGTGCCAGCAGCTCCTTACAGGGGGCGCGGTATGGCTACACCTTC
CDR3aa: CASSSLQGARYGYTF

j_gene: TRBJ1-6
d_gene: NA
v_gene: TRBV18
abundance: NA
CDR3nt: TGTGCCAGCGCACCTCTTGGGGCGGGGGACTATAATTCACCCCTCCACTTT
CDR3aa: CASAPLGAGDYNSPLHF

j_gene: TRBJ2-5
d_gene: TRBD2
v_gene: TRBV9
abundance: NA
CDR3nt: TGTGCCAGCAGCGTAGGAAGGGTAGCGGGATTGCAAGAGACCCAGTACTTC
CDR3aa: CASSVGRVAGLQETQYF

j_gene: TRBJ2-2
d_gene: NA
v_gene: TRBV30
abundance: NA
CDR3nt: TGTGCCTGGAGGACTAGTCTCGCCGGGGAGCTGTTTTTT
CDR3aa: CAWRTSLAGELFF

j_gene: TRBJ2-2
d_gene: TRBD2
v_gene: TRBV29-1
abundance: once
CDR3nt: TGCAGCGTACTCCCCCTTAGCGGGGTCGGGGAGCTGTTTTTT
CDR3aa: CSVLPLSGVGELFF

j_gene: TRBJ1-4
d_gene: NA
v_gene: TRBV2
abundance: once
CDR3nt: TGTGCCAGCAGTGAATCCGGATTCCTCGGCAGTGAAAAACTGTTTTTT
CDR3aa: CASSESGFLGSEKLFF

j_gene: TRBJ2-1
d_gene: TRBD1
v_gene: TRBV7-9
abundance: NA
CDR3nt: TGTGCCAGCAGCCCTCCCTTGACAGGGGACAACAATGAGCAGTTCTTC
CDR3aa: CASSPPLTGDNNEQFF

j_gene: TRBJ1-2
d_gene: TRBD1
v_gene: TRBV29-1
abundance: once
CDR3nt: TGCAGCGTCGGGACAGGGTATGGCTACACCTTC
CDR3aa: CSVGTGYGYTF

j_gene: TRBJ2-5
d_gene: NA
v_gene: TRBV29-1
abundance: NA
CDR3nt: TGCAGCGTACTCAGGGGAGAGACCCAGTACTTC
CDR3aa: CSVLRGETQYF

j_gene: TRBJ1-3
d_gene: NA
v_gene: TRBV9
abundance: NA
CDR3nt: TGTGCCAGCAGCACCTACCGCTCTGGAAACACCATATATTTT
CDR3aa: CASSTYRSGNTIYF

j_gene: TRBJ2-4
d_gene: NA
v_gene: TRBV4-1
abundance: NA
CDR3nt: TGCGCCAGCAGCCCTCGCGTACTCCTAGCCAAAAACATTCAGTACTTC
CDR3aa: CASSPRVLLAKNIQYF

j_gene: TRBJ2-1
d_gene: NA
v_gene: TRBV7-9
abundance: NA
CDR3nt: TGTGCCAGCTCCCCGAGACTGGGAAACTCCTACAGTGAGCAGTTCTTC
CDR3aa: CASSPRLGNSYSEQFF

j_gene: TRBJ2-2
d_gene: NA
v_gene: TRBV13
abundance: NA
CDR3nt: TGTGCCACCGAGGGCACCGGGGAGCTGTTTTTT
CDR3aa: CATEGTGELFF

j_gene: TRBJ2-1
d_gene: TRBD2
v_gene: TRBV10-3
abundance: NA
CDR3nt: TGTGCCATCAGGGAGGGACTAGCGGGACCCAATGAGCAGTTCTTC
CDR3aa: CAIREGLAGPNEQFF

j_gene: TRBJ1-1
d_gene: NA
v_gene: TRBV5-6
abundance: once
CDR3nt: TGTGCCAGCAGTCTGCCCGACAGTAGTGAAGCTTTCTTT
CDR3aa: CASSLPDSSEAFF

j_gene: TRBJ2-5
d_gene: TRBD2
v_gene: TRBV11-2
abundance: NA
CDR3nt: TGTGCCAGCAGCTTAGTTGGGGGACTACTCCAAGAGACCCAGTACTTC
CDR3aa: CASSLVGGLLQETQYF

j_gene: TRBJ1-1
d_gene: NA
v_gene: TRBV29-1
abundance: NA
CDR3nt: TGCAGCGTTGAAGGCAGGGTGAACACTGAAGCTTTCTTT
CDR3aa: CSVEGRVNTEAFF

j_gene: TRBJ2-7
d_gene: NA
v_gene: TRBV11-2
abundance: NA
CDR3nt: TGTGCCAGCAGCTCCGTCGCGAGCTCCTACGAGCAGTACTTC
CDR3aa: CASSSVASSYEQYF

j_gene: TRBJ2-7
d_gene: NA
v_gene: TRBV11-3
abundance: NA
CDR3nt: TGTGCCAGCAGCCCCTCGGGGAACGAGCAGTACTTC
CDR3aa: CASSPSGNEQYF

j_gene: TRBJ1-5
d_gene: TRBD1
v_gene: TRBV27
abundance: NA
CDR3nt: TGTGCCAGCAGTCTCAGGGGGTTAAGCAATCAGCCCCAGCATTTT
CDR3aa: CASSLRGLSNQPQHF

j_gene: TRBJ2-1
d_gene: NA
v_gene: TRBV29-1
abundance: NA
CDR3nt: TGCAGCGTCCACCCCCCAGATTACAATGAGCAGTTCTTC
CDR3aa: CSVHPPDYNEQFF

j_gene: TRBJ2-7
d_gene: TRBD2
v_gene: TRBV6-5
abundance: NA
CDR3nt: TGTGCCAGCAGTTTCAGCGGGGCCAGCTCCTACGAGCAGTACTTC
CDR3aa: CASSFSGASSYEQYF